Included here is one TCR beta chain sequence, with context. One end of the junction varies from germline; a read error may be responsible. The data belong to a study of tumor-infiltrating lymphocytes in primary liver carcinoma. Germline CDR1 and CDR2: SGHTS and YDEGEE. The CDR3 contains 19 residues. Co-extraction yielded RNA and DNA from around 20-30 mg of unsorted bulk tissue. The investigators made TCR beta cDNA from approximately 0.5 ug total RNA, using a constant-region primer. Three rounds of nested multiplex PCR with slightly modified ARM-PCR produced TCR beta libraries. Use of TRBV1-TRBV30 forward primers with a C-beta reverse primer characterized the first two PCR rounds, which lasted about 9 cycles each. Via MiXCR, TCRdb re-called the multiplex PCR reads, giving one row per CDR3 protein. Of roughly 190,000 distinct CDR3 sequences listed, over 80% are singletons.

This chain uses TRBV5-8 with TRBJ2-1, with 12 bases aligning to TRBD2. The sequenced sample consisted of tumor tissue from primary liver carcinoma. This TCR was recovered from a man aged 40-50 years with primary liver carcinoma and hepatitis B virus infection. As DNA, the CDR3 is TGTACCAGCAGGTTAGTCTCACTAGCGGGAGGAGCGTACTACAATGAGCAGTTCTTC. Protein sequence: CTSRLVSLAGGAYYNEQFF.